The 10 T cell receptor beta chains given below trace back to one sample, sequenced in a study of blood T cell repertoires in COVID-19. Repertoires were generated with immunoSEQ multiplex PCR, while TCRdb's copy carries only in-frame clones and drops some. Of tens of thousands of clones listed, roughly 85% are singletons. Source material: peripheral blood. The receptors shown here come from a man aged 55 to 70 with acute or convalescent COVID-19.

The chain carries TRBV9 and TRBJ2-5; TRBD2 aligns across 10 bases. The CDR3 consists of 15 residues. V lost 3 bases and J lost 4; bases outside the gene matches: 6. Germline loops: CDR1 SGDLS, CDR2 YYNGEE. As DNA, the CDR3 is TGTGCCAGCAGCGAAGAAGCGGGGGGGGTAGAGACCCAGTACTTC. Its protein product is CASSEEAGGVETQYF.

This chain connects TRBV7-2 to TRBJ2-2; TRBD1 matches at 11 bases. Per germline, CDR1 SGHTA and CDR2 FQGNSA. Unmatched junction bases numbered 4, after V lost 4 bases and J lost 6 bases. This CDR3 is built from 15 residues. CDR3 in DNA: TGTGCCAGCAGCTACGGACAGGGGGCATCCGGGGAGCTGTTTTTT. Its translation is CASSYGQGASGELFF.

This chain connects TRBV5-4 to TRBJ1-2, with D possibly TRBD1 on 5 matching bases. CDR3 length: 16 amino acids. V was cut by 0 bases and J by 7 bases, with 19 bases left in between. Germline V gene data show CDR1 as SGHNT and CDR2 as YYREEE (reference sequence). CDR3 region: CASSLGAWGDLAGYTF. The CDR3 DNA is TGTGCCAGCAGCTTGGGAGCGTGGGGGGACCTCGCTGGCTACACCTTC.

V usage is TRBV28 and J usage is TRBJ2-5, with 8 bases lining up with TRBD1. Unmatched junction bases numbered 9, after V lost 5 bases and J lost 4 bases. This CDR3 contains 15 residues. Germline V gives CDR1 MDHEN, CDR2 SYDVKM. The CDR3 DNA reads as TGTGCCAGCAGTCTGGACGTCAGGGGGCGAGAGACCCAGTACTTC. Translating gives CASSLDVRGRETQYF.

This chain links TRBV3-1 (or the pseudogene TRBV3-2) with TRBJ2-5; tentative D call: TRBD2 (5 bases). The germline V and J ends were trimmed by 4 bases and 0 bases, with 15 bases remaining between them. Germline CDR1 is LGHDT and CDR2 is YNNKEL (reference sequence). There are 16 residues in the CDR3. CDR3 in amino acids: CASSLRGPDYQETQYF. Written as DNA, the CDR3 is TGTGCCAGCAGCCTAAGAGGGCCCGATTACCAAGAGACCCAGTACTTC.

This chain uses TRBV5-1 with TRBJ1-2, with 9 bases that match TRBD1. This CDR3 is 14 amino acids long. The V gene end was trimmed by 0 bases and the J gene end by 6 bases; junction bases not matched to a gene: 3. The germline V gene has CDR1 SGHRS and CDR2 YFSETQ. The CDR3 nucleotides read TGCGCCAGCAGCTTGGGACAGGGGGGAAATGGCTACACCTTC. This codes for CASSLGQGGNGYTF.

The chain links TRBV14 to TRBJ2-7; no clear D. The CDR3 contains 13 residues. Looked up from germline, CDR1 is SGHDN and CDR2 is FVKESK. V dropped 1 base and J dropped 6 bases, with 10 bases sitting between them. In DNA, the CDR3 is TGTGCCAGCAGCCAAGTCTTCCTCGGCGAGCAGTACTTC. Protein sequence: CASSQVFLGEQYF.

V is TRBV9 and J is TRBJ2-1; TRBD2 aligns across 8 bases. The CDR3 has 13 residues. From germline, CDR1 is SGDLS and CDR2 YYNGEE. The V and J ends lost 0 bases and 9 bases, in that order; junction bases with no gene match: 2. CDR3 amino acids: CASSVVGLGEQFF. Here the CDR3 DNA reads TGTGCCAGCAGCGTAGTGGGACTAGGTGAGCAGTTCTTC.

This chain connects TRBV5-1 to TRBJ1-2, with 12 nucleotides matching TRBD1. Germline V gene lookup returns CDR1 SGHRS and CDR2 YFSETQ. V shed 4 bases, J shed 0 bases, and the junction held 7 bases outside the gene matches. The CDR3 is 17 amino acids. The CDR3 loop reads CASSPGQGARANYGYTF. DNA of the CDR3: TGCGCCAGCAGCCCGGGACAGGGGGCGCGAGCTAACTATGGCTACACCTTC.

The gene calls are TRBV24-1 and TRBJ2-2; TRBD1 is a possible D gene (5 bases). V was cut by 3 bases and J by 0 bases, with 22 bases left in between. Per the germline V gene, CDR1 is KGHDR and CDR2 is SFDVKD. The CDR3 spans 20 residues. As DNA, the CDR3 is TGTGCCACCAGTGATACCCCCTTTGGGGTAGGGGCAACGAACACCGGGGAGCTGTTTTTT. Its translation: CATSDTPFGVGATNTGELFF.